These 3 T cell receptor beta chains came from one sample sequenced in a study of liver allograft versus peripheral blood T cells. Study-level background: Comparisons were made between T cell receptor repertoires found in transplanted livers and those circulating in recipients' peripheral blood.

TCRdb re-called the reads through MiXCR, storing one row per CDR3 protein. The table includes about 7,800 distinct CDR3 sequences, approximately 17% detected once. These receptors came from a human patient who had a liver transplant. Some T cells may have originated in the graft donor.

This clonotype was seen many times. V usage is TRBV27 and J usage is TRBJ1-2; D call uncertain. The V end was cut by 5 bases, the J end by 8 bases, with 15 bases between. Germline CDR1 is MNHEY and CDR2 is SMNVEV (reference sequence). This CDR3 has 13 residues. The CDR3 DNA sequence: TGTGCCAGCAGTCCCGGGCGGAGGTACGGCTACACCTTC. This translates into CASSPGRRYGYTF.

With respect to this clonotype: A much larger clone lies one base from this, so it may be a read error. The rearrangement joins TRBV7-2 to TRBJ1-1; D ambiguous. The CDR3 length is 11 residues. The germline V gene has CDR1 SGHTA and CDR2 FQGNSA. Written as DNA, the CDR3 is TGTGCCAGCAGCTACGGAGGCGAAGCTTCCTTT. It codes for CASSYGGEASF.

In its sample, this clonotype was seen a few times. The CDR3 protein is CASRSRDRGLHEQFF. As DNA, the CDR3 is TGTGCCAGCAGATCACGGGACAGGGGTCTCCATGAGCAGTTCTTC. V and J are TRBV6-5 and TRBJ2-1; TRBD1 aligns across 10 bases. This CDR3 is built from 15 residues. The V gene end was trimmed by 6 bases and the J gene end by 8 bases; junction bases not matched to a gene: 10. Germline V gene data show CDR1 as MNHEY and CDR2 as SVGAGI.